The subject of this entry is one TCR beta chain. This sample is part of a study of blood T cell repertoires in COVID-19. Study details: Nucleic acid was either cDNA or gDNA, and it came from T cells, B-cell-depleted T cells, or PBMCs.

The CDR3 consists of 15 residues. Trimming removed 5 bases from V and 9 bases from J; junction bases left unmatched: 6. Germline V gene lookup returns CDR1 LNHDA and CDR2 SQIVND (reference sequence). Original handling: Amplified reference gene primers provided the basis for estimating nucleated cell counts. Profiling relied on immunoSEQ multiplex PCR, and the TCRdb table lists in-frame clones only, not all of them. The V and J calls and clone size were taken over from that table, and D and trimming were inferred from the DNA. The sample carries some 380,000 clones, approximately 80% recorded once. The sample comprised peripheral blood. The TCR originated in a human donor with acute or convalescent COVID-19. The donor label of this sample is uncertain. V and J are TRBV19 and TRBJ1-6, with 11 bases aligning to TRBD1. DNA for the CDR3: TGTGCCAGTAGTCCAGGGACAGGGGGTATTTCACCCCTCCACTTT. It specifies CASSPGTGGISPLHF.